The clone carrying this T cell receptor (beta chain) was observed a handful of times. Its antigen is as yet unknown. The data derive from a study of T-cell reconstitution after alpha-beta-depleted transplantation in children. Whole-study results and caveats: Reportedly, only several hundred clones from non-depleted graft cells drove alpha-beta T-cell counts at about two months.

Trimming took 4 bases from V and 2 from J, leaving 16 bases between them. Germline CDR1 SGDLS, CDR2 YYNGEE. CDR3 length: 15 residues. Unique molecular identifiers were used to barcode this TCRbeta library. TCRdb called the PCR reads again in MiXCR, with one record for every CDR3 protein. The table includes around 250,000 distinct CDR3 sequences, about 26% detected once. V usage is TRBV9 and J usage is TRBJ2-7, with a weak D call TRBD1 (8 bases). The material sequenced was PBMCs, taken before TCRalphabeta/CD19-depleted stem cell transplant. The TCR was taken from a girl aged 2 to 9 with Fanconi anemia, due to receive a stem cell transplant. CDR3 sequence (DNA): TGTGCCAGCAGCCCAGGGGGCGGGAGCACCTACGAGCAGTACTTC. Translated: CASSPGGGSTYEQYF.